The 18 T cell receptor beta chains below all came from one sample that was sequenced in a study of blood T cells in healthy people across ages. The second PCR ran roughly 7 to 12 cycles with a sample-barcoded 5' primer and J-beta primers. From the 5' RACE reads, TCRdb called clonotypes with MiXCR, one entry per CDR3 protein. Counted here are fewer than 900,000 distinct CDR3 sequences, around 49% occurring once; the ten biggest clones make up around 32%. Sequencing was performed on blood. The source of these receptors is an older woman in good health.

The V call is TRBV7-3, the J call TRBJ1-6, with D unresolved. The CDR3 sequence is 14 residues long. V shed 2 bases and J shed 4 bases, with 6 bases lying between them. Germline V gene data show CDR1 as SGHTA and CDR2 as FQGTGA. CDR3 protein: CASSLLGYNSPLHF. DNA for the CDR3: TGTGCCAGCAGCTTACTCGGGTATAATTCACCCCTCCACTTT.

Regarding this clonotype: Sequence at one end of the junction differs from germline and may be a read error. This chain joins TRBV5-5 and TRBJ1-2; D unclear. Germline CDR1 SGHKS, CDR2 YYEKEE (reference sequence). The CDR3 is made up of 14 amino acids. The CDR3 coding sequence is TGTGTCAGCAGCTTGGGCGTAGGAAACTATGGCTACACCTTC. This codes for CVSSLGVGNYGYTF.

This clonotype was detected once. This chain uses TRBV4-3 with TRBJ1-4; tentative D call: TRBD1 (5 bases). Per the germline V gene, CDR1 is LGHNA and CDR2 is YSLEER. The CDR3 length is 15 residues. V was pared by 1 base and J by 4 bases, with 10 bases between. CDR3 DNA sequence: TGCGCCAGCAGCCAAGGACAGCGTATTAATGAAAAACTGTTTTTT. Translation gives CASSQGQRINEKLFF.

This CDR3 is CASSLGGTPDNQPQHF. CDR3 in DNA: TGCGCCAGCAGCTTGGGCGGGACGCCAGACAATCAGCCCCAGCATTTT. The rearrangement links TRBV5-1 to TRBJ1-5; weak D call: TRBD1 (5 bases). The V end was cut by 0 bases, the J end by 3 bases, with 13 bases between. The CDR3 loop spans 16 amino acids. Germline V gives CDR1 SGHRS, CDR2 YFSETQ. Full variable domain (missing parts from reference TRBV5-1 and TRBJ1-5): KAGVTQTPRYLIKTRGQQVTLSCSPISGHRSVSWYQQTPGQGLQFLFEYFSETQRNKGNFPGRFSGRQFSNSRSEMNVSTLELGDSALYLCASSLGGTPDNQPQHFGDGTRLSIL.

The chain carries TRBV5-6 and TRBJ1-1; D may be TRBD1 (5 bases). The germline CDR1 and CDR2 sequences are SGHDT and YYEEEE. Trimming removed 4 bases from V and 2 bases from J, with 15 bases in between. The CDR3 has 15 residues. The chain's CDR3 is CASSPPGRINTEAFF. DNA for the CDR3: TGTGCCAGCAGCCCCCCGGGGCGGATTAACACTGAAGCTTTCTTT.

This clonotype was found many times. This chain joins TRBV20-1 and TRBJ1-1; D possibly corresponds to TRBD1 (6 bases). The CDR3 extends over 16 amino acids. Germline V gives CDR1 DFQATT, CDR2 SNEGSKA (reference sequence). The V gene lost 0 bases and the J gene lost 1 base, with 15 bases spanning the gap. CDR3 region: CSARDGGRIGNTEAFF. The DNA of the CDR3 is TGCAGTGCTAGAGATGGGGGGCGCATAGGGAACACTGAAGCTTTCTTT.

The table lists this clonotype with a few counts. This chain joins TRBV12-3 or TRBV12-4 and TRBJ1-1; 10 bases agree with TRBD1. J gave up 1 base and V 3 bases, and 11 bases lay outside the gene matches. This CDR3 is built from 18 residues. The CDR3 region has the DNA TGTGCCAGCAGTTTCGTCCGCATAAGGGACAGGGGGAACACTGAAGCTTTCTTT. Its protein product is CASSFVRIRDRGNTEAFF.

This clonotype was seen only a few times. The V call is TRBV29-1, the J call TRBJ2-7; TRBD2 agrees at 12 bases. This CDR3 has 15 residues. The germline V gene encodes CDR1 SQVTM and CDR2 ANQGSEA. V trimming: 7 bases; J trimming: 4 bases; junction bases outside the gene matches: 11. CDR3 in amino acids: CSGGQGLAGFYEQYF. The CDR3 DNA reads TGCAGCGGGGGACAAGGACTAGCGGGATTTTACGAGCAGTACTTC.

This clonotype was counted ten times or more. V and J are TRBV7-3 and TRBJ2-1; TRBD2 is a possible D gene (5 bases). Trimming took off 0 bases at V and 9 bases at J, with 9 bases between the two ends. Looked up from germline, CDR1 is SGHTA and CDR2 is FQGTGA. The CDR3 contains 13 residues. The CDR3 sequence is CASSLTASTEQFF. In DNA, the CDR3 is TGTGCCAGCAGCTTAACGGCTAGCACTGAGCAGTTCTTC.

The CDR3 region has the DNA TGTGCCAGCAGCTTACGAGCGGGAGACGATACGCAGTATTTT. Its protein product is CASSLRAGDDTQYF. The rearrangement links TRBV7-2 to TRBJ2-3; 8 positions match TRBD2. The V gene end was trimmed by 2 bases and the J gene end by 6 bases; junction bases not matched to a gene: 4. Germline assignment: CDR1 SGHTA and CDR2 FQGNSA. The CDR3 contains 14 residues.

This chain connects TRBV30 to TRBJ2-4; 9 bases align to TRBD2. The J call is uncertain, as TRBJ2-7 better fits the DNA end. The CDR3 totals 14 residues. CDR1 is GTSNPN, CDR2 SVGIG, per germline (reference sequence). DNA of the CDR3: TGTGCCTGGAATATAGCGGGGGCAACCTACGAGCAGTACTTC. Translated, it gives CAWNIAGATYEQYF.

This clonotype was picked up a small number of times. The J gene is TRBJ1-5, the V gene TRBV7-2, with D possibly being TRBD1 (6 bases). V lost 2 bases and J 2 bases, leaving 19 bases between the germline ends. CDR3 size: 18 residues. In germline, CDR1 is SGHTA, CDR2 FQGNSA. The CDR3 here is CASSLTSGAYDGNQPQHF. CDR3 nucleotide sequence: TGTGCCAGCAGCTTAACCTCAGGGGCATACGATGGCAATCAGCCCCAGCATTTT.

This clonotype has more than one count but fewer than ten. The chain employs TRBV5-1 and TRBJ1-2; 7 bases align to TRBD1. CDR3 length equals 18 residues. The V segment lost 0 bases and the J segment 0 bases; nucleotides outside the gene matches: 11. The V gene's germline CDR1 is SGHRS and CDR2 YFSETQ. As DNA, the CDR3 is TGCGCCAGCAGCTTGGACTTACCGGGACAGCGCGCTAACTATGGCTACACCTTC. It encodes CASSLDLPGQRANYGYTF.

This clonotype was observed a single time. This chain links TRBV12-3 or TRBV12-4 with TRBJ1-5; D is ambiguous. CDR3 length: 15 residues. Trimming shortened V by 3 bases and J by 6 bases, and 15 bases separated the two germline ends. CDR3 sequence: CASSFGQARGQPQHF. CDR3 bases: TGTGCCAGCAGTTTCGGGCAGGCGCGCGGTCAGCCCCAGCATTTT.

This clonotype showed up just a few times. This rearrangement joins TRBV20-1 to TRBJ1-2; D not resolved. Germline V CDR1 and CDR2: DFQATT, SNEGSKA (reference sequence). CDR3 size: 12 residues. V lost 5 bases, J lost 6 bases, and 13 bases lay in between. CDR3 nucleotide sequence: TGCAGTGCTCCGCACCCCCTCCATGGCTACACCTTC. Translating gives CSAPHPLHGYTF.

This clonotype was counted at least ten times. V is TRBV7-2 and J is TRBJ2-5; no definite D call. The CDR3 runs to 13 residues. Trimming took 1 base from V and 3 from J, leaving 6 bases between them. Germline values: CDR1 SGHTA, CDR2 FQGNSA. The CDR3: CASSLEAEETQYF. DNA for the CDR3: TGTGCCAGCAGCTTAGAGGCGGAAGAGACCCAGTACTTC.

This clonotype was detected a few times. This chain connects TRBV18 to TRBJ2-5; no clear D. V lost 3 bases and J 1 base, leaving 9 bases between the germline ends. The CDR3 contains 14 residues. From germline, CDR1 is KGHSH and CDR2 LQKENI. In DNA form, the CDR3 reads TGTGCCAGCTCACCCGCCAGCCCCCAAGAGACCCAGTACTTC. Translation gives CASSPASPQETQYF.

The chain links TRBV7-6 to TRBJ2-7; 8 bases are a match to TRBD1. The CDR3 runs 15 residues. The V gene's germline CDR1 is SGHVS and CDR2 FNYEAQ. V shed 3 bases and J 5 bases; nucleotides not matched to a gene: 9. The CDR3 region is CASSLYRDRHDEQYF. The CDR3 DNA follows: TGTGCCAGCAGCTTGTACCGGGACAGGCATGACGAGCAGTACTTC.